This T cell receptor beta chain was documented in a study of cytomegalovirus exposure and HLA in healthy donors. This CDR3 has 14 amino acids. The germline gives CDR1 SGHTA, CDR2 FQGNSA. V was clipped by 2 bases and J by 0 bases, with 5 bases between them. Primers for the PCR totalled 60 Vbeta and 13 Jbeta. Repertoires were generated with immunoSEQ multiplex PCR, while TCRdb's copy carries only in-frame clones and drops some. The sample consists of roughly 160,000 clones, about 80% of them appearing once. The TCR was taken from a man over 45 in good health and CMV-seropositive. V gene TRBV7-2 combines with J gene TRBJ1-5; D is uncertain. Sequencing was carried out using PBMCs. For the CDR3, the DNA is TGTGCCAGCAGCTTACAGGTTAGCAATCAGCCCCAGCATTTT. It is translated as CASSLQVSNQPQHF.